This is a list of T cell receptor beta chains from one sample in a study of blood T cell repertoires in COVID-19. TCRdb's table, derived via immunoSEQ multiplex PCR, lists solely in-frame clones and lacks some. The sample holds about 430,000 clones; 75% to 90% are singletons and the top ten take 1.1%. Sequencing used PBMCs or T cells enriched from blood (not recorded which). The source of these receptors is a young man who had recovered from COVID-19. CDR3s include the opening cysteine and the closing phenylalanine or tryptophan. A D gene is named only where the DNA matches it firmly. The size entry is marked missing in some rows and otherwise reads once, few, many or a size class.

V	J	size	D	DNA	CDR3
TRBV19	TRBJ1-2	-	-	TGTGCCAGTACTCCCCTGGGAGGGATCTATGGCTACACCTTC	CASTPLGGIYGYTF
TRBV27	TRBJ2-7	-	-	TGTGCCAGCAGTTCGGCCAGCGGGTACTACGAGCAGTACTTC	CASSSASGYYEQYF
TRBV14	TRBJ1-2	-	TRBD1	TGTGCCAGCAGCCAAGATAGGGGGCGCGGAGGCTACACCTTC	CASSQDRGRGGYTF
TRBV28	TRBJ1-1	-	-	TGTGCCAGCAGTCACGCAGGGGTTGAAGCTTTCTTT	CASSHAGVEAFF
TRBV9	TRBJ1-3	-	-	TGTGCCAGCAGCCCGGCAGGCCCTGGGTTAGGAAACACCATATATTTT	CASSPAGPGLGNTIYF
TRBV6-5	TRBJ1-5	-	-	TGTGCCAGCAGAACCTTCAGAAATCAGCCCCAGCATTTT	CASRTFRNQPQHF
TRBV28	TRBJ2-5	-	TRBD1	TGTGCCAGCAGGAGGGGAACCCCTGACAGGGTGGAGACCCAGTACTTC	CASRRGTPDRVETQYF
TRBV18	TRBJ1-1	-	-	TGTGCCAGCTCACCAGCTCAGGGCTTGGGGTTGAACACTGAAGCTTTCTTT	CASSPAQGLGLNTEAFF
TRBV30	TRBJ2-1	-	TRBD2	TGTGCCTGGAGTCCGGGACTAGGTAGTTACAATGAGCAGTTCTTC	CAWSPGLGSYNEQFF
TRBV6-5	TRBJ1-1	-	-	TGTGCCAGCTCACAGGGAGGGGGCACTGAAGCTTTCTTT	CASSQGGGTEAFF
TRBV5-1	TRBJ2-7	-	-	TGCGCCAGCAGCTTAGTGACAGCGAGAGCCTACGAGCAGTACTTC	CASSLVTARAYEQYF
TRBV29-1	TRBJ1-4	-	-	TGCAGCTGGCGGGGAGGTGGTGAAAAACTGTTTTTT	CSWRGGGEKLFF
TRBV6-5	TRBJ1-2	few	-	TGTGCCAGCAGTTACTCGATTGTGGAGGGCTACTATGGCTACACCTTC	CASSYSIVEGYYGYTF
TRBV2	TRBJ2-3	-	TRBD1	TGTGCCAGCAGTAACAGGGGGTCAGTGGCAGATACGCAGTATTTT	CASSNRGSVADTQYF
TRBV7-9	TRBJ2-5	-	-	TGTGCCAGCAGCTACCGACAGCGTGATGCAGAGACCCAGTACTTC	CASSYRQRDAETQYF
TRBV28	TRBJ1-2	-	-	TGTGCCAGCAGTTTCCTTTCGGACTCATATGGCTACACCTTC	CASSFLSDSYGYTF
TRBV5-1	TRBJ2-5	-	TRBD1	TGCGCCAGCAGCTCCGGGACAGGGTGGGAGACCCAGTACTTC	CASSSGTGWETQYF
TRBV10-1	TRBJ2-2	-	-	TGCGCCAGCCGGGGACTTTGGGTCACCCCAGGCGCCGGGGAGCTGTTTTTT	CASRGLWVTPGAGELFF
TRBV27	TRBJ1-1	-	TRBD1	TGTGCCAGCAGTCCCTGGACAGGGGGGATGAACACTGAAGCTTTCTTT	CASSPWTGGMNTEAFF
TRBV27	TRBJ2-3	-	TRBD2	TGTGCCAGCAGTTTAGAGGCTAGCGGGAGGCTTATTACTAGCACAGATACGCAGTATTTT	CASSLEASGRLITSTDTQYF
TRBV28	TRBJ1-5	once	-	TGTGCCAGCAGTTTAATAGCGACCTATAGCAATCAGCCCCAGCATTTT	CASSLIATYSNQPQHF
TRBV10-3	TRBJ1-2	-	-	TGTGCCATCAGTGTGGGTCAGGGTGTCGATGGCTACACCTTC	CAISVGQGVDGYTF
TRBV12-3/TRBV12-4	TRBJ2-2	-	-	TGTGCCAGCAGCCAGGTGGGCACCGGGGAGCTGTTTTTT	CASSQVGTGELFF
TRBV19	TRBJ2-1	-	-	TGTGCCAGTAGTACGGATTTAGGCGGAAGCAATGAGCAGTTCTTC	CASSTDLGGSNEQFF
TRBV3-1/TRBV3-2	TRBJ1-2	-	-	TGTGCCAGCAGCCAAGGGACAGCCTATGGCTACACCTTC	CASSQGTAYGYTF
TRBV15	TRBJ1-5	-	-	TGTGCCACCAGCAGAGGCGTGAATCAGCCCCAGCATTTT	CATSRGVNQPQHF
TRBV5-1	TRBJ2-3	-	-	TGCGCCAGCAGCTTATCCCCGTACACAGATACGCAGTATTTT	CASSLSPYTDTQYF
TRBV12-5	TRBJ2-7	-	-	TGTGCTAGTGGTTTGGTACTAAGAGGGGGCTACGAGCAGTACTTC	CASGLVLRGGYEQYF
TRBV7-9	TRBJ2-1	-	-	TGTGCCAGCAGCCGAGACAGGGACTCGCCATACAATGAGCAGTTCTTC	CASSRDRDSPYNEQFF
TRBV7-8	TRBJ1-2	-	-	TGTGCCAGCAGCTTTTTCCAGGGGAGGGACTATGGCTACACCTTC	CASSFFQGRDYGYTF
TRBV18	TRBJ2-4	-	TRBD1	TGTGCCAGCTCACCACCGCTGGCAGGGGGCACAGGCATTCAGTACTTC	CASSPPLAGGTGIQYF
TRBV4-2	TRBJ2-1	-	-	TGTGCCAGCAGCCAAGATCGAGGGTTTATGGGTGGGTTCTTC	CASSQDRGFMGGFF
TRBV1	TRBJ2-2	-	-	TGCACCAGCAGCCAAGGAAGGGGCGGTAGCGGGAGAGGGAGATCGCGGGAGCTGTTTTTT	CTSSQGRGGSGRGRSRELFF
TRBV2	TRBJ2-1	-	TRBD1	TGTGCCAGCGTACGGACAGGAGCACACAATGAGCAGTTCTTC	CASVRTGAHNEQFF
TRBV9	TRBJ2-3	-	-	TGTGCCAGCAGCGATCTTTTGGGACTCCTCGAATTT	CASSDLLGLLEF
TRBV5-1	TRBJ2-7	-	-	TGCGCCAGCAGCTTGCGGAGCTCCTACGAGCAGTACTTC	CASSLRSSYEQYF
TRBV4-1	TRBJ2-7	-	TRBD2	TGCGCCAGCAGCCAACAAGCGGGAGGTGTCCACGAGCAGTACTTC	CASSQQAGGVHEQYF
TRBV7-9	TRBJ1-1	-	-	TGTGCCAGCAGCATTATACAGGGTCGCGCTGAAGCTTTCTTT	CASSIIQGRAEAFF
TRBV10-3	TRBJ1-3	-	-	TGTGCCATAGGGACAAACTCTGGAAACACCATATATTTT	CAIGTNSGNTIYF
TRBV28	TRBJ2-5	-	-	TGTGCCAGCAGAACCAGCGGCCGGGAGTACCTCGAATTATACGGGACCCAGTACTTC	CASRTSGREYLELYGTQYF
TRBV12-3/TRBV12-4	TRBJ1-1	-	-	TGTGCCAGCAGTTCCCGGGGGAACACTGAAGCTTTCTTT	CASSSRGNTEAFF
TRBV5-1	TRBJ2-3	-	-	TGCGCCAGCAGCTTGGTTGGAAGAGGCCCAGATACGCAGTATTTT	CASSLVGRGPDTQYF
TRBV27	TRBJ1-4	few	TRBD1	TGTGCCAGCAGTAACCTCGGACAGGGGGTTAATGAAAAACTGTTTTTT	CASSNLGQGVNEKLFF
TRBV10-1	TRBJ2-1	-	-	TGCGCCAGCAGTGCCACAGGCTACAATGAGCAGTTCTTC	CASSATGYNEQFF
TRBV2	TRBJ2-3	-	-	TGTGCCAGCAGTGCAGGGTTGTCGGAGATCACAGATACGCAGTATTTT	CASSAGLSEITDTQYF
TRBV28	TRBJ2-3	-	TRBD2	TGTGCCAGCAGCCTCGGACTAGCGGGAGACATCCGCACAGATACGCAGTATTTT	CASSLGLAGDIRTDTQYF
TRBV19	TRBJ2-3	-	-	TGTGCCAGTAGGGGTGAGACTCCGTACACAGATACGCAGTATTTT	CASRGETPYTDTQYF
TRBV11-1	TRBJ1-1	once	TRBD1	TGTGCCGGCCAGACCCAGGGGGCCTCTGAAGCTTTCTTT	CAGQTQGASEAFF
TRBV28	TRBJ2-3	-	TRBD2	TGTGCCAGCAGTTTCAGCCTCCTAGCGGGAGCGGCGCAGTATTTT	CASSFSLLAGAAQYF
TRBV28	TRBJ2-4	-	TRBD1	TGTGCCAGCAGTTTGTGGGGACAGGGGGCCGATTTAGCCAAAAACATTCAGTACTTC	CASSLWGQGADLAKNIQYF
TRBV27	TRBJ2-2	-	-	TGTGCCAGCAGTTTCACAGGGAACACCGGGGAGCTGTTTTTT	CASSFTGNTGELFF
TRBV30	TRBJ2-3	-	TRBD1	TGTGCCTGGAGGACAGGGGCTGGCACAGATACGCAGTATTTT	CAWRTGAGTDTQYF
TRBV24-1	TRBJ1-2	once	TRBD1	TGTGCCACCAGTGATTTGAGGGGGCAGGGCTTCAACTATGGCTACACCTTC	CATSDLRGQGFNYGYTF
TRBV7-9	TRBJ1-1	few	-	TGTGCCAGCAGCTTTCGGCGTGGGAGGCCGGACACTGAAGCTTTCTTT	CASSFRRGRPDTEAFF
TRBV4-1	TRBJ2-1	few	TRBD2	TGCGCCAGCAGCCCCCCCGGGAGGGCGAACAATGAGCAGTTCTTC	CASSPPGRANNEQFF
TRBV27	TRBJ2-2	-	TRBD2	TGTGCCAGCAGTTTCCCGGCTAGCGGGAGGGCCGGGGTTGCCGGGGAGCTGTTTTTT	CASSFPASGRAGVAGELFF
TRBV12-3/TRBV12-4	TRBJ2-2	-	TRBD2	TGTGCCAGCAGTCCTAGCGGGCCTGGGGAGCTGTTTTTT	CASSPSGPGELFF